What follows are 6 T cell receptor beta chains derived from one specimen sequenced in a study of OX40 agonist ivuxolimab in advanced cancers. TCRdb's table, derived via immunoSEQ multiplex PCR, lists solely in-frame clones and lacks some. Among about 140,000 clones, about 93% were seen once, and the ten largest hold 1%. The source material was CD4+ or CD8+ T cells sorted from blood, sampled in a trial of the OX40 agonist ivuxolimab. Receptors originate from an adult with an advanced solid tumor such as melanoma, head and neck, liver or kidney cancer.

The chain uses TRBV5-1 and TRBJ2-4, with D perhaps being TRBD1 or TRBD2 (5 bases each). V was cut by 4 bases and J by 2 bases, with 10 bases left in between. CDR1 is SGHRS, CDR2 YFSETQ, per germline. The length of the CDR3 is 14 residues. The CDR3, as DNA: TGCGCCAGCAGCCCCCCGGGACCCAAAAACATTCAGTACTTC. Residues: CASSPPGPKNIQYF. The full variable domain, in which reference TRBV5-1 and TRBJ2-4 provide the parts outside the CDR3, is KAGVTQTPRYLIKTRGQQVTLSCSPISGHRSVSWYQQTPGQGLQFLFEYFSETQRNKGNFPGRFSGRQFSNSRSEMNVSTLELGDSALYLCASSPPGPKNIQYFGAGTRLSVL.

The rearrangement joins TRBV9 to TRBJ2-2; a possible D gene is TRBD2 (7 bases). V lost 3 bases and J 1 base, leaving 13 bases between the germline ends. The CDR3 extends over 16 amino acids. The germline CDR1 and CDR2 sequences are SGDLS and YYNGEE. CDR3 in amino acids: CASSAQGGVNTGELFF. The CDR3 coding sequence is TGTGCCAGCAGCGCACAAGGGGGGGTGAACACCGGGGAGCTGTTTTTT.

The chain recombines TRBV7-2 with TRBJ1-2; D possibly corresponds to TRBD1 (5 bases). Germline CDR1 and CDR2: SGHTA and FQGNSA. Trimming left V 3 bases short and J 6 bases short, with 14 bases between. The CDR3 runs to 14 residues. DNA of the CDR3: TGTGCCAGCAGCTTCGTCTCCACGGACAATGGCTACACCTTC. Protein: CASSFVSTDNGYTF.

The rearrangement joins TRBV10-1 to TRBJ1-4; 7 bases align to TRBD1. Germline CDR1 reads WNHNN; CDR2 reads SYGVQD (reference sequence). This CDR3 has 14 amino acids. With V trimmed by 6 bases and J by 5 bases, 6 bases remained unmatched. The CDR3 reads CASRGGTENEKLFF. CDR3 DNA: TGCGCCAGCAGGGGGGGGACAGAGAATGAAAAACTGTTTTTT.

The chain joins TRBV6-5 to TRBJ1-3; D not certain. From germline, CDR1 is MNHEY and CDR2 SVGAGI. Trimming pared 2 bases from V and 0 bases from J, leaving 8 bases between. The CDR3 is 15 amino acids. CDR3 loop: CASSYMGNSGNTIYF. The CDR3 DNA sequence: TGTGCCAGCAGTTACATGGGGAACTCTGGAAACACCATATATTTT.

This clone showed up just once. V usage is TRBV5-6 and J usage is TRBJ2-7; 7 nucleotides align to TRBD1. Trimming at V came to 4 bases and at J to 2 bases, leaving 3 bases not matched to a gene. The CDR3 runs 13 residues. CDR1 SGHDT and CDR2 YYEEEE come from the germline V gene. The CDR3 DNA reads TGTGCCAGCAGCGCCGGACAGGCCTACGAGCAGTACTTC. This gives the protein CASSAGQAYEQYF.